This TCR beta chain was recovered during a study of OX40 agonist ivuxolimab in advanced cancers. The data were produced by immunoSEQ multiplex PCR, yet TCRdb's version contains in-frame clones alone and is incomplete. Of roughly 70,000 clones listed, 80% to 85% are singletons. The CDR3 spans 16 residues. The germline CDR1 and CDR2 sequences are MNHEY and SMNVEV (reference sequence). V lost 5 bases and J lost 0; bases outside the gene matches: 7. This specimen consisted of CD4+ or CD8+ T cells sorted from blood, obtained in a trial of the OX40 agonist ivuxolimab. The receptor was isolated from an adult with an advanced solid tumor such as melanoma, head and neck, liver or kidney cancer. V is TRBV27 and J is TRBJ1-3, with 7 nucleotides matching TRBD1. The CDR3 DNA follows: TGTGCCAGCAGTCTCGAGACAGGGAACTCTGGAAACACCATATATTTT. Translated: CASSLETGNSGNTIYF.